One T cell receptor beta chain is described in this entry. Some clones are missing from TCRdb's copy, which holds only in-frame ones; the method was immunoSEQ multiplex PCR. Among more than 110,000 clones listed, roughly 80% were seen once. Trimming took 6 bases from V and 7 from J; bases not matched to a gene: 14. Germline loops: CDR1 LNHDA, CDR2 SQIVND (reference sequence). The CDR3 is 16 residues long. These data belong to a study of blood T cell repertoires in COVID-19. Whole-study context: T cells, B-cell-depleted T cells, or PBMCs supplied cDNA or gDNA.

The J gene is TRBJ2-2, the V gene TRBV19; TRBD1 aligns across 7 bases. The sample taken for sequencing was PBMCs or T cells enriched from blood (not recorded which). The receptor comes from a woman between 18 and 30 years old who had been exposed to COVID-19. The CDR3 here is CASSPLRGRSYGELFF. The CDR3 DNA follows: TGTGCCAGTAGCCCCTTGAGGGGGCGTTCTTACGGGGAGCTGTTTTTT. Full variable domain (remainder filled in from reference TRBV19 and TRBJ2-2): DGGITQSPKYLFRKEGQNVTLSCEQNLNHDAMYWYRQDPGQGLRLIYYSQIVNDFQKGDIAEGYSVSREKKESFPLTVTSAQKNPTAFYLCASSPLRGRSYGELFFGEGSRLTVL.